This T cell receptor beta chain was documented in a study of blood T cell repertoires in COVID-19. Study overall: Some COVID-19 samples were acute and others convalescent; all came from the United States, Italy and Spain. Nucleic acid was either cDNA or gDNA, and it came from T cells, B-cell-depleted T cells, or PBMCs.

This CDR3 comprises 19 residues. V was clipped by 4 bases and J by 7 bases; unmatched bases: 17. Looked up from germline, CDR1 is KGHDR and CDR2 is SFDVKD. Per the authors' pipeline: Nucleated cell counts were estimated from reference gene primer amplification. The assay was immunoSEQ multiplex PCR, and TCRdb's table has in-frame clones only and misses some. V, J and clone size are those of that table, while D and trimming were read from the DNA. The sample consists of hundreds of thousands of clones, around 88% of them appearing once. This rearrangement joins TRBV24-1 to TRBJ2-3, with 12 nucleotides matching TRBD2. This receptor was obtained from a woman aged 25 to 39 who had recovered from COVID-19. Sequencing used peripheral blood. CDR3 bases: TGTGCCACCAGTGACGCCGATTACCTCCTAGCGGGGGGGCCCCATACGCAGTATTTT. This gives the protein CATSDADYLLAGGPHTQYF.